These 14 T cell receptor beta chains share one sample of origin, sequenced in a study of PD-1 blockade in classical Hodgkin lymphoma. In every patient, relapse followed autologous stem cell transplantation, while exposure to brentuximab vedotin differed. TCRdb's copy holds only in-frame clones and misses some; the assay was immunoSEQ multiplex PCR. Of about 37,000 clones in the sample, over 65% were seen once. Sequences were derived from peripheral blood mononuclear cells (PBMCs), sampled before the second cycle of nivolumab. The receptors originated from a human donor with classical Hodgkin lymphoma.

The chain joins TRBV7-6 to TRBJ1-3; D is unclear. The CDR3 totals 17 residues. Germline loops: CDR1 SGHVS, CDR2 FNYEAQ. The V end was cut by 4 bases, the J end by 0 bases, with 16 bases between. In nucleotides, the CDR3 is TGTGCCAGCAGCTCCCCCATGGGCTTGAGCTCTGGAAACACCATATATTTT. It is translated as CASSSPMGLSSGNTIYF.

This chain uses TRBV9 with TRBJ1-1; no definite D call. The CDR3 is 13 residues long. Trimming pared 3 bases from V and 1 base from J, leaving 7 bases between. Germline V CDR1 and CDR2: SGDLS, YYNGEE. The CDR3 is CASSGPQNTEAFF. The CDR3 DNA is TGTGCCAGCAGCGGGCCCCAGAACACTGAAGCTTTCTTT.

The gene calls are TRBV6-1 and TRBJ1-5; TRBD1 matches 8 bases. Per the germline V gene, CDR1 is MNHNS and CDR2 is SASEGT. The ends lost 3 bases at V and 5 bases at J; junction bases unmatched: 3. The CDR3 sequence is 14 residues long. This CDR3 reads CASSEQGAYQPQHF. CDR3 sequence (DNA): TGTGCCAGCAGTGAGCAGGGGGCGTATCAGCCCCAGCATTTT.

The V and J genes are TRBV7-2 and TRBJ2-7, with D possibly TRBD2 on 5 matching bases. The V end lost 7 bases, the J end lost 1 base, and 14 bases lay between the germline ends. Germline V gene sequence: CDR1 SGHTA, CDR2 FQGNSA. There are 14 residues in the CDR3. The chain's CDR3 is CASTPLGVSYEQYF. CDR3 in DNA: TGTGCCAGCACCCCACTCGGGGTGTCCTACGAGCAGTACTTC.

The rearrangement uses TRBV4-1 and TRBJ2-1; 7 bases fit TRBD1. Germline loops: CDR1 MGHRA, CDR2 YSYEKL. After removal of 4 bases from V and 6 bases from J, the junction contained 9 bases not matched to a gene. The CDR3 length is 15 residues. DNA of the CDR3: TGCGCCAGCAGCCTGGGGACAGCCGAAGCCAATGAGCAGTTCTTC. Encoded protein: CASSLGTAEANEQFF.

This clone has just one count. The chain is built from TRBV10-3 and TRBJ2-6; TRBD1 matches 7 bases. CDR1 and CDR2 from the germline V gene are ENHRY and SYGVKD. The CDR3 runs 16 residues. V dropped 9 bases and J dropped 0; count of bases not matched to a gene: 8. For the CDR3, the DNA is TGTGCCATACCTCGGGACAGTGACTCTGGGGCCAACGTCCTGACTTTC. It specifies CAIPRDSDSGANVLTF.

The chain uses TRBV7-2 and TRBJ2-5, with D perhaps TRBD1 (5 bases). Germline V gene lookup returns CDR1 SGHTA and CDR2 FQGNSA. The CDR3 has 13 amino acids. Trimming removed 7 bases at V and 2 bases at J, with 11 bases between. The CDR3 region has the DNA TGTGCCAGCACCCTGACAGCACAAGAGACCCAGTACTTC. It encodes CASTLTAQETQYF.

The chain is built from TRBV7-2 and TRBJ1-6, with TRBD1 identical over 7 bases. J gave up 7 bases and V 2 bases, and 5 bases lay outside the gene matches. The CDR3 sequence is 15 residues long. Looked up from germline, CDR1 is SGHTA and CDR2 is FQGNSA. The CDR3 here is CASSLWDSKNSPLHF. CDR3 in DNA: TGTGCCAGCAGCTTATGGGACAGCAAAAATTCACCCCTCCACTTT. The full variable domain, its missing parts supplied by reference TRBV7-2 and TRBJ1-6, is GAGVSQSPSNKVTEKGKDVELRCDPISGHTALYWYRQSLGQGLEFLIYFQGNSAPDKSGLPSDRFSAERTGGSVSTLTIQRTQQEDSAVYLCASSLWDSKNSPLHFGNGTRLTVT.

V gene TRBV5-4 combines with J gene TRBJ2-2; tentatively, D is TRBD1 (5 bases). V lost 1 base to trimming and J lost 8 bases, with 12 bases between them. This CDR3 contains 14 residues. The germline CDR1 and CDR2 sequences are SGHNT and YYREEE (reference sequence). The CDR3 sequence: CASSLLGVGGELFF. The CDR3 bases are TGTGCCAGCAGCTTGTTAGGGGTAGGAGGGGAGCTGTTTTTT.

This clone appeared a single time. This chain links TRBV4-3 with TRBJ1-2; TRBD1 agrees at 7 bases. The ends lost 4 bases at V and 4 bases at J; junction bases unmatched: 6. The CDR3 totals 14 residues. Germline V gives CDR1 LGHNA, CDR2 YSLEER. As DNA, the CDR3 is TGCGCCAGCAGCCCGCGACAGGGAAGCTATGGCTACACCTTC. This gives the protein CASSPRQGSYGYTF.

This clone was seen more than once but under ten times. The CDR3 spells CASSQDRSRASYNEQFF. CDR3 sequence (DNA): TGCGCCAGCAGCCAAGATCGGAGCAGGGCCTCCTACAATGAGCAGTTCTTC. This chain joins TRBV4-3 and TRBJ2-1; tentatively, D is TRBD1 (5 bases). Germline assignment: CDR1 LGHNA and CDR2 YSLEER. Trimming left V 0 bases short and J 0 bases short, with 12 bases between. The CDR3 length is 17 residues.

This clone was picked up a small number of times. This chain uses TRBV14 with TRBJ2-7; D unresolved. V was trimmed by 4 bases and J by 7 bases, leaving 8 bases between them. Per the germline V gene, CDR1 is SGHDN and CDR2 is FVKESK. This CDR3 region has 11 residues. The CDR3 is CASSLHFEQYF. Written as DNA, the CDR3 is TGTGCCAGCAGCCTCCATTTTGAGCAGTACTTC.

The CDR3 DNA reads as TGTGCCAGCAGCTTAGAAGCACTTGGGAGGGATACGCAGTATTTT. Encoded protein: CASSLEALGRDTQYF. The chain joins TRBV7-9 to TRBJ2-3; D possibly corresponds to TRBD2 (6 bases). V was cut by 1 base and J by 6 bases, with 14 bases left in between. The CDR3 sequence is 15 residues long. Germline V gene data show CDR1 as SEHNR and CDR2 as FQNEAQ (reference sequence).

This chain uses TRBV5-1 with TRBJ2-5, with D unresolved. Per germline, CDR1 SGHRS and CDR2 YFSETQ. The length of the CDR3 is 13 residues. Trimming cost V 3 bases and J 4 bases, with 10 bases left between them. The CDR3 DNA follows: TGCGCCAGCAGCTCGGCGGTCAGAGAGACCCAGTACTTC. It is translated as CASSSAVRETQYF.